This entry describes one T cell receptor (beta chain). Its target is unknown. Germline-derived CDR1 and CDR2 are LGHNA and YSLEER. There are 15 residues in the CDR3. V was trimmed by 1 base and J by 3 bases, leaving 13 bases between them. The sample belongs to a study of cytomegalovirus exposure and HLA in healthy donors. Whole-study findings and limits: There were some public TCRs occurring in many donors, but most TCR sequences were rare.

PCR employed 60 Vbeta and 13 Jbeta primers. TCRdb's copy holds only in-frame clones and misses some; the assay was immunoSEQ multiplex PCR. Among approximately 130,000 clones, roughly 79% were seen once, and the ten largest hold 0.55% to 0.75%. The V and J genes are TRBV4-3 and TRBJ2-7; no clear D. This receptor was identified in a man younger than 30 in good health and CMV-seronegative. The sample taken for sequencing was PBMCs. Written as DNA, the CDR3 is TGCGCCAGCAGCCAAGCCCCCTCCCCTATCTACGAGCAGTACTTC. It specifies CASSQAPSPIYEQYF.